The 21 T cell receptor beta chains listed next were all sequenced from one sample in a study of blood T cell repertoires in COVID-19. Clones were sequenced by immunoSEQ multiplex PCR, and TCRdb holds only the in-frame ones, with some missing. The profile covers a few hundred thousand clones, with around 87% appearing a single time and around 4.4% taken by the ten largest. Sequencing was performed on PBMCs or T cells enriched from blood (not recorded which). All receptors come from a woman aged 18-29 years with acute COVID-19.

V gene TRBV11-3 combines with J gene TRBJ2-7; 14 bases are a match to TRBD2. The CDR3 runs to 16 residues. Trimming removed 1 base from V and 5 bases from J; junction bases left unmatched: 4. Germline assignment: CDR1 SGHNT and CDR2 YENEEA. As DNA, the CDR3 is TGTGCCAGCAGCTTAGGGGGGACTAGCGGGAGAGACGAGCAGTACTTC. It codes for CASSLGGTSGRDEQYF.

The genes are TRBV28 and TRBJ1-1; 11 bases fit TRBD1. The length of the CDR3 is 17 residues. The germline CDR1 and CDR2 sequences are MDHEN and SYDVKM. V lost 5 bases to trimming and J lost 0 bases; unmatched junction nucleotides: 8. The CDR3 sequence: CASSPAGTGGMNTEAFF. The DNA for the CDR3 is TGTGCCAGCAGTCCGGCCGGGACAGGGGGAATGAACACTGAAGCTTTCTTT.

This clone was seen only once. The chain combines TRBV30 with TRBJ1-4; 8 bases agree with TRBD1. CDR1 is GTSNPN and CDR2 is SVGIG in the germline V gene (reference sequence). V dropped 5 bases and J dropped 8; count of bases not matched to a gene: 4. The CDR3 totals 12 residues. The CDR3 DNA sequence: TGTGCCTGGGACAGGGGTTGGGAAAAACTGTTTTTT. Protein sequence: CAWDRGWEKLFF. The whole variable domain, filled in from reference TRBV30 and TRBJ1-4, reads SQTIHQWPATLVQPVGSPLSLECTVEGTSNPNLYWYRQAAGRGLQLLFYSVGIGQISSEVPQNLSASRPQDRQFILSSKKLLLSDSGFYLCAWDRGWEKLFFGSGTQLSVL.

J is TRBJ2-5 and V is TRBV2, with a weak D call TRBD2 (7 bases). There are 14 residues in the CDR3. Germline CDR1 and CDR2: SNHLY and FYNNEI. V lost 2 bases and J 5 bases, leaving 12 bases between the germline ends. This CDR3 reads CASSERGGGETQYF. CDR3 sequence (DNA): TGTGCCAGCAGTGAAAGGGGGGGAGGGGAGACCCAGTACTTC.

The V call is TRBV7-9, the J call TRBJ2-1, with TRBD1 identical over 7 bases. Unmatched junction bases numbered 9, after V lost 10 bases and J lost 0 bases. This CDR3 region has 15 residues. The germline V gene has CDR1 SEHNR and CDR2 FQNEAQ (reference sequence). This chain's CDR3 is CAISGTDRSYNEQFF. CDR3 in DNA: TGTGCCATCTCCGGGACAGACCGCTCCTACAATGAGCAGTTCTTC.

The chain couples TRBV7-2 to TRBJ2-5; possibly TRBD2 for D (5 bases). The CDR3 loop spans 14 amino acids. V shed 3 bases and J shed 1 base, with 9 bases lying between them. Germline CDR1 SGHTA, CDR2 FQGNSA. This chain's CDR3 is CASSFNLAQETQYF. The CDR3 DNA follows: TGTGCCAGCAGCTTTAACCTAGCCCAAGAGACCCAGTACTTC.

This chain links TRBV6-5 with TRBJ1-6, with 7 bases lining up with TRBD1. Looked up from germline, CDR1 is MNHEY and CDR2 is SVGAGI. V dropped 6 bases and J dropped 10; count of bases not matched to a gene: 6. The CDR3 length is 13 residues. The CDR3 region has the DNA TGTGCCAGCAGGACAGGGCCCGGGTCACCCCTCCACTTT. This encodes CASRTGPGSPLHF.

The V and J genes are TRBV7-3 and TRBJ2-3, with 7 bases matching TRBD2. The CDR3 spans 15 residues. Germline V gene sequence: CDR1 SGHTA, CDR2 FQGTGA. Trimming took 1 base from V and 1 from J; bases not matched to a gene: 2. The CDR3 protein is CASSLSGRRTDTQYF. DNA of the CDR3: TGTGCCAGCAGCTTAAGCGGGAGACGCACAGATACGCAGTATTTT.

DNA of the CDR3: TGTGCCAGCAGCTCCCTAGGACAGGGGGATGGCTATGGCTACACCTTC. This gives the protein CASSSLGQGDGYGYTF. The rearrangement links TRBV7-9 to TRBJ1-2, with TRBD1 identical over 10 bases. Germline V lookup: CDR1 SEHNR, CDR2 FQNEAQ (reference sequence). The CDR3 is 16 residues long. Losses at the gene ends were 4 bases for V and 4 bases for J; bases not matched to a gene: 9.

The V call is TRBV19, the J call TRBJ1-5, with TRBD1 matching over 7 bases. The ends lost 9 bases at V and 5 bases at J; junction bases unmatched: 7. The germline V gene has CDR1 LNHDA and CDR2 SQIVND (reference sequence). The CDR3 runs 13 residues. As DNA, the CDR3 is TGTGCCAGCGGACAGGCCTTATATCAGCCCCAGCATTTT. Residues: CASGQALYQPQHF.

This chain connects TRBV7-9 to TRBJ1-2; 7 nucleotides line up with TRBD1. The CDR3 consists of 16 residues. Looked up from germline, CDR1 is SEHNR and CDR2 is FQNEAQ (reference sequence). J was trimmed by 7 bases and V by 5 bases; bases with no gene match: 16. Here the CDR3 DNA reads TGTGCCAGCAGCGAAACTGCCGGCAGGGGGTATGGTGGCTACACCTTC. It yields the protein CASSETAGRGYGGYTF.

The chain joins TRBV7-2 to TRBJ2-3, with a weak D call TRBD2 (5 bases). The CDR3 has 15 residues. CDR1 is SGHTA and CDR2 is FQGNSA in the germline V gene. Trimming stripped 1 base from V and 6 bases from J, with 14 bases between. The CDR3 DNA follows: TGTGCCAGCAGCTTAGGTGGAGCGAAGCGGGATACGCAGTATTTT. Protein product: CASSLGGAKRDTQYF.

The V gene is TRBV12-3 or TRBV12-4, the J gene TRBJ1-3, with 7 positions matching TRBD1. The CDR3 has 12 residues. With 6 bases clipped from V and 7 bases from J, the junction kept 3 bases outside the gene matches. The DNA of the CDR3 is TGTGCCAGCAGCGAGGGACAGAACACCATATATTTT. The encoded protein is CASSEGQNTIYF.

The V call is TRBV28, the J call TRBJ2-2; the match to TRBD2 covers 8 bases. The ends lost 2 bases at V and 2 bases at J; junction bases unmatched: 10. This CDR3 region has 18 residues. Germline values: CDR1 MDHEN, CDR2 SYDVKM. The CDR3 sequence: CASSLPLGLARNTGELFF. The CDR3 DNA reads as TGTGCCAGCAGTTTACCCCTTGGACTAGCCCGTAACACCGGGGAGCTGTTTTTT. The whole variable domain, filled in from reference TRBV28 and TRBJ2-2, reads DVKVTQSSRYLVKRTGEKVFLECVQDMDHENMFWYRQDPGLGLRLIYFSYDVKMKEKGDIPEGYSVSREKKERFSLILESASTNQTSMYLCASSLPLGLARNTGELFFGEGSRLTVL.

This clone was detected once. The chain links TRBV6-5 to TRBJ2-7; 8 nucleotides line up with TRBD2. Losses at the gene ends were 0 bases for V and 2 bases for J; bases not matched to a gene: 6. Germline CDR1 MNHEY, CDR2 SVGAGI. The CDR3 extends over 16 amino acids. The CDR3 DNA sequence: TGTGCCAGCAGTTACTCTGGGACTAGGAAGGCCTACGAGCAGTACTTC. This gives the protein CASSYSGTRKAYEQYF.

This clone was seen only once. In the same sample, other DNA sequences code for this CDR3. The chain is built from TRBV7-2 and TRBJ2-7, with D possibly TRBD2 on 5 matching bases. This CDR3 region has 13 residues. Germline CDR1 reads SGHTA; CDR2 reads FQGNSA. V was cut by 0 bases and J by 3 bases, with 6 bases left in between. The CDR3 loop reads CASSLAAGYEQYF. For the CDR3, the DNA is TGTGCCAGCAGCTTAGCGGCGGGCTACGAGCAGTACTTC.

This chain links TRBV11-3 with TRBJ2-5, with TRBD2 matching over 7 bases. This CDR3 has 15 residues. V was pared by 2 bases and J by 5 bases, with 8 bases of the junction left unmatched. Germline CDR1 is SGHNT and CDR2 is YENEEA. In DNA form, the CDR3 reads TGTGCCAGCAGCTTAAGTGGCGGGAGTGGCGAGACCCAGTACTTC. This translates into CASSLSGGSGETQYF. Based on the CDR3 plus reference TRBV11-3 and TRBJ2-5, the full variable domain is EAGVVQSPRYKIIEKKQPVAFWCNPISGHNTLYWYLQNLGQGPELLIRYENEEAVDDSQLPKDRFSAERLKGVDSTLKIQPAELGDSAVYLCASSLSGGSGETQYFGPGTRLLVL.

Concerning this clone itself: A junction end diverges from the germline sequence, so it may reflect a read error. The chain links TRBV28 to TRBJ2-3, with 8 bases matching TRBD2. Germline V gives CDR1 MDHEN, CDR2 SYDVKM. The CDR3 runs 14 residues. CDR3 amino acids: CASSLFEREDTQYF. The CDR3 DNA reads TGTGCCAGCAGCTTATTTGAGCGGGAGGATACGCAGTATTTT.

The rearrangement joins TRBV30 to TRBJ2-2; TRBD1 agrees at 8 bases. This CDR3 spans 15 amino acids. Germline trimming cut 2 bases from V and 6 bases from J; bases unmatched to any gene: 8. The germline CDR1 and CDR2 sequences are GTSNPN and SVGIG (reference sequence). As DNA, the CDR3 is TGTGCCTGGAGTCGGGACAGGTCGACCTCCGGGGAGCTGTTTTTT. Protein product: CAWSRDRSTSGELFF.

The gene calls are TRBV27 and TRBJ2-2; 8 bases line up with TRBD2. CDR3 size: 15 residues. Germline values: CDR1 MNHEY, CDR2 SMNVEV (reference sequence). CDR3 nucleotide sequence: TGTGCAACACTGCAAACTAGCGGTATCCCCGGGGAGCTGTTTTTT. Its protein is CATLQTSGIPGELFF.

In DNA, the CDR3 is TGTGCCAGCAGCTTATCCTCCGGAAACACCATATATTTT. Translated: CASSLSSGNTIYF. The J gene is TRBJ1-3, the V gene TRBV11-3; no clear D. Germline CDR1 reads SGHNT; CDR2 reads YENEEA. The CDR3 spans 13 residues. With 2 bases removed from V and 4 bases from J, the gap between germline ends came to 6 bases. The whole variable domain, remainder taken from reference TRBV11-3 and TRBJ1-3, is EAGVVQSPRYKIIEKKQPVAFWCNPISGHNTLYWYLQNLGQGPELLIRYENEEAVDDSQLPKDRFSAERLKGVDSTLKIQPAELGDSAVYLCASSLSSGNTIYFGEGSWLTVV.